The 5 T cell receptor beta chains listed next were all sequenced from one sample in a study of shared clonotypes between healthy human individuals. Sequencing used immunoSEQ multiplex PCR; TCRdb keeps in-frame clones, though not all of them. The sample records 530,000 or so clones, roughly 79% being singletons. The material sequenced was PBMCs. The receptors were sampled from a woman in her thirties or forties in good health. Some clones in this sample may be carry-over from other donors' samples.

This clone was counted only a few times. The V call is TRBV2, the J call TRBJ2-5; D gene ambiguous. CDR1 is SNHLY, CDR2 FYNNEI, per germline. The CDR3 totals 11 residues. The ends were cut back, 2 bases at V and 11 bases at J, with 9 bases in the middle. The CDR3 region has the DNA TGTGCCAGCAGTGAATTGAGTGAGCAGTACTTC. Translation: CASSELSEQYF. Using reference TRBV2 and TRBJ2-5 for the parts outside the CDR3, the full variable domain is EPEVTQTPSHQVTQMGQEVILRCVPISNHLYFYWYRQILGQKVEFLVSFYNNEISEKSEIFDDQFSVERPDGSNFTLKIRSTKLEDSAMYFCASSELSEQYFGPGTRLLVL.

The CDR3, as DNA: TGCAGTCTTCTTGCCCCCGAGACCCAGTACTTC. Translation gives CSLLAPETQYF. The rearrangement uses TRBV20-1 and TRBJ2-5, with D unclear. Trimming stripped 8 bases from V and 5 bases from J, with 12 bases between. Germline CDR1 reads DFQATT; CDR2 reads SNEGSKA (reference sequence). The CDR3 covers 11 residues.

The rearrangement links TRBV6-5 to TRBJ1-2; D is ambiguous. CDR3 length equals 15 residues. The V gene lost 7 bases and the J gene lost 4 bases, with 19 bases spanning the gap. In germline, CDR1 is MNHEY, CDR2 SVGAGI. The CDR3 DNA is TGTGCCAGCAATCCCCAGCCCGCTGCCGGCTATGGCTACACCTTC. It yields the protein CASNPQPAAGYGYTF.

For this clone: A much bigger clone sits one base away, suggesting this may be a read error. The chain combines TRBV11-2 with TRBJ2-3; 7 nucleotides agree with TRBD1. V shed 6 bases, J shed 3 bases, and the junction held 12 bases outside the gene matches. Germline CDR1 and CDR2: SGHAT and FQNNGV. The CDR3 covers 16 residues. Written as DNA, the CDR3 is TGTGCCAGCAGTCTCAGGGGGATGGTTTTAACAGATACGCAGTATTTT. Translating it yields CASSLRGMVLTDTQYF.

V gene TRBV12-5 combines with J gene TRBJ1-1; D is unclear. V was cut by 0 bases and J by 0 bases, with 8 bases left in between. The germline CDR1 and CDR2 sequences are LGHNT and FRNRAP. This CDR3 spans 15 amino acids. The CDR3 spells CASGLVSGMNTEAFF. The CDR3 DNA is TGTGCTAGTGGTTTGGTAAGCGGCATGAACACTGAAGCTTTCTTT.